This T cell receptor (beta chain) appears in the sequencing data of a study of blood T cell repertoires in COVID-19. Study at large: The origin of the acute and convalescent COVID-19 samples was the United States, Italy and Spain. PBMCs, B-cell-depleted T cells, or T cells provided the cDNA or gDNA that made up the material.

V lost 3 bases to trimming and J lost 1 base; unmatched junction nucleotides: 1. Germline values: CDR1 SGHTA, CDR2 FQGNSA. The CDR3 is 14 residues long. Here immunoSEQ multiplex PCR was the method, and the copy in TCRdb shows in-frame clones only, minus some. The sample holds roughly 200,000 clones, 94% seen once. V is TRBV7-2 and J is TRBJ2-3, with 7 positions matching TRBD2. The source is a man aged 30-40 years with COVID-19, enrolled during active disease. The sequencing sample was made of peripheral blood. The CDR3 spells CASSFRGGTDTQYF. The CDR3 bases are TGTGCCAGCAGCTTCCGGGGGGGCACAGATACGCAGTATTTT.